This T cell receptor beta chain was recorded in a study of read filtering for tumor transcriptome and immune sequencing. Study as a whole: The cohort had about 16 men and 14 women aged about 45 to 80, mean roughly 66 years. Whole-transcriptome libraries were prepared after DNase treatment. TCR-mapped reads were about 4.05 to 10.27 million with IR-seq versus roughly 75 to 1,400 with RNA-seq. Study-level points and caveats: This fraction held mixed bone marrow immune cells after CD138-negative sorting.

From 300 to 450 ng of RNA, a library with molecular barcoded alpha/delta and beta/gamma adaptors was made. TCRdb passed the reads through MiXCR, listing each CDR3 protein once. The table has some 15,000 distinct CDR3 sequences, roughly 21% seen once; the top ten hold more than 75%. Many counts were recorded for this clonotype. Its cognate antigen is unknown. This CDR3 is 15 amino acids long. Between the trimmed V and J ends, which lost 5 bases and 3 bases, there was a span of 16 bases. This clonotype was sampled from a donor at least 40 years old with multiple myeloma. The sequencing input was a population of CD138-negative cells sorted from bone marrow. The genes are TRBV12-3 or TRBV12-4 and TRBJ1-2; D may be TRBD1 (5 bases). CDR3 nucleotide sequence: TGTGCCAGCAGTCGGCGGGGGGAGGAGCACTATGGCTACACCTTC. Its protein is CASSRRGEEHYGYTF.